The TCR beta chain under discussion was sequenced for a study of blood T cells in healthy people across ages. The use of a sample-barcoded 5' primer and a J-beta primer mix characterized a second PCR of 7 to 11 cycles. TCRdb passed the 5' RACE reads through MiXCR, listing each CDR3 protein once. This table holds 700,000 to 850,000 distinct CDR3 sequences, under 40% found once. There are many counts of this clonotype. The CDR3 is made up of 13 amino acids. The V end was cut by 0 bases, the J end by 4 bases, with 6 bases between. Germline CDR1 reads LGHNA; CDR2 reads YSLEER. The sample was blood. The clonotype originates from a young man in good health. This rearrangement joins TRBV4-3 to TRBJ1-2; D gene unclear. The DNA of the CDR3 is TGCGCCAGCAGCCAAGATAGGTCCTATGGCTACACCTTC. Protein sequence: CASSQDRSYGYTF.